The 3 T cell receptor beta chains in this list originate from one sample, sequenced in a study of cytomegalovirus exposure and HLA in healthy donors. The PCR ran on 60 Vbeta and 13 Jbeta primers. Libraries were prepared by immunoSEQ multiplex PCR; TCRdb keeps only in-frame clonotypes and omits some of them. The sample totals about 160,000 clones; its top ten clones hold approximately 2%. Sequenced material: PBMCs. All receptors come from a man aged 25-45 years in good health and CMV-seronegative.

This chain connects TRBV10-3 to TRBJ2-7; TRBD2 might be the D (7 bases). CDR3 length: 16 residues. V was cut by 4 bases and J by 6 bases, with 22 bases left in between. Germline-derived CDR1 and CDR2 are ENHRY and SYGVKD. The CDR3: CAISGKGGRPSGEQYF. CDR3 DNA: TGTGCCATCAGTGGAAAGGGGGGGAGGCCGTCGGGCGAGCAGTACTTC.

The V gene is TRBV29-1, the J gene TRBJ1-1; a weak D match, TRBD1 (5 bases). Trimming removed 2 bases from V and 1 base from J, with 11 bases in between. The CDR3 is made up of 14 amino acids. Germline V gene data show CDR1 as SQVTM and CDR2 as ANQGSEA. The CDR3: CSVETGGQNTEAFF. CDR3 DNA: TGCAGCGTTGAAACCGGCGGACAGAACACTGAAGCTTTCTTT.

The chain carries TRBV30 and TRBJ2-5; 12 bases are shared with TRBD2. Germline CDR1 is GTSNPN and CDR2 is SVGIG (reference sequence). V dropped 5 bases and J dropped 5; count of bases not matched to a gene: 9. The CDR3 runs 15 residues. DNA for the CDR3: TGTGCCTGGGGGGAACTAGCGGGAGGAACGGAGACCCAGTACTTC. Protein: CAWGELAGGTETQYF.